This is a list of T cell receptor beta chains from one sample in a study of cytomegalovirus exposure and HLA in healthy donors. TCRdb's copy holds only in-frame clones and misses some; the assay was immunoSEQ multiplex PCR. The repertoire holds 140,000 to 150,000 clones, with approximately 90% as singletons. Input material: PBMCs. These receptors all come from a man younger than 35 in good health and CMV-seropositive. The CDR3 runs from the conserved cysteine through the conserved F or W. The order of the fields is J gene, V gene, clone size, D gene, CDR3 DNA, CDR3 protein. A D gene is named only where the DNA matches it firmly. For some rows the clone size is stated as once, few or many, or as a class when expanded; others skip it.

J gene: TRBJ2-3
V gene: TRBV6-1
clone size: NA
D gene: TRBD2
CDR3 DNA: TGTGCCAGCAGTGTCCGAACCCTTAGCAGCGGGAGAACAGATACGCAGTATTTT
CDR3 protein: CASSVRTLSSGRTDTQYF

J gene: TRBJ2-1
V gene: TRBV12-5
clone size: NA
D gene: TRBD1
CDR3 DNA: TGTGCTAGTGGTTCCCGGACAGGGAACAATGAGCAGTTCTTC
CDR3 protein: CASGSRTGNNEQFF

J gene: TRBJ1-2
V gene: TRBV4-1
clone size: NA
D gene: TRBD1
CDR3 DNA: TGCGCCAGCAGCCAAGTTGGGACAGGGAAGAACTATGGCTACACCTTC
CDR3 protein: CASSQVGTGKNYGYTF

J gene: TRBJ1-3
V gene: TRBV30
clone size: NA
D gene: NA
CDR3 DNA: TGTGCCTGGAGTCGGCAGGGTGGAAACACCATATATTTT
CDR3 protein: CAWSRQGGNTIYF

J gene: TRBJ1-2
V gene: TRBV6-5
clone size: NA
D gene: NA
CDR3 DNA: TGTGCCAGCAGTTTTGGGGCGAGCTATGGCTACACCTTC
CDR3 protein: CASSFGASYGYTF

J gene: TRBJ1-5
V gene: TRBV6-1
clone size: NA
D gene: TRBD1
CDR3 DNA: TGTGCCAGCAGTGTCGGACAGGGGCAGCCCCAGCATTTT
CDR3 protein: CASSVGQGQPQHF

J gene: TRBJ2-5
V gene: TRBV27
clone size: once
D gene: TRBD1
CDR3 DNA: TGTGCCAGCAGTTTAGGGAGAGGGGGCTTATCCCAAGAGACCCAGTACTTC
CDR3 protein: CASSLGRGGLSQETQYF

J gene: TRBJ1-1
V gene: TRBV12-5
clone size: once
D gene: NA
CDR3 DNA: TGTGCTAGTGTTCTCGGACGGACAAACACTGAAGCTTTCTTT
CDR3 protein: CASVLGRTNTEAFF

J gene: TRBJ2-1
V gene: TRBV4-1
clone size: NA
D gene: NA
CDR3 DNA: TGCGCCAGCAGCCAAGCCGGTCACAATGAGCAGTTCTTC
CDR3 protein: CASSQAGHNEQFF

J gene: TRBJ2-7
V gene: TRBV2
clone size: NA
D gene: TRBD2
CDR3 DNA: TGTGCCAGCAGTTGGACTAGCGGGATGAGTTACGAGCAGTACTTC
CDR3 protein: CASSWTSGMSYEQYF

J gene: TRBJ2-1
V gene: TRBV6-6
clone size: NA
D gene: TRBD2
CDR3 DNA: TGTGCCAGCAGTTACGGGACTAGCGGGCACAATGAGCAGTTCTTC
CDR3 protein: CASSYGTSGHNEQFF

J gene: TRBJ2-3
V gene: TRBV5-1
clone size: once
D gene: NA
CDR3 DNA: TGCGCCAGCAGCCGCGGACTCTCCGGGCTGGCGCAGTATTTT
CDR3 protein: CASSRGLSGLAQYF

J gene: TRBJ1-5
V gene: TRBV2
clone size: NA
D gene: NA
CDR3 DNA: TGTGCCAGCAGGCCAGGGGCAGACCATAGCAATCAGCCCCAGCATTTT
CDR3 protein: CASRPGADHSNQPQHF

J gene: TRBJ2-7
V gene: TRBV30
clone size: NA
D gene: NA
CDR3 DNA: TGTGCCTGGAGTGTACATCAGGGAAATAACGAGCAGTACTTC
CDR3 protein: CAWSVHQGNNEQYF

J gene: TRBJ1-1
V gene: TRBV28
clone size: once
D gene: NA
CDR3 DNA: TGTGCCAGCAGTTTTGTTCGCACTGAAGCTTTCTTT
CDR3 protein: CASSFVRTEAFF

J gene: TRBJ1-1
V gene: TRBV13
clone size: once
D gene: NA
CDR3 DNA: TGTGCCAGCAGCCGCCAGCAGGGGACGGGATATCTGAACACTGAAGCTTTCTTT
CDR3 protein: CASSRQQGTGYLNTEAFF

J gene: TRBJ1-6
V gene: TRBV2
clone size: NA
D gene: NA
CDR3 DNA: TGTGCCAGCCAAGCAGGGACATGGAATAATTCACCCCTCCACTTT
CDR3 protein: CASQAGTWNNSPLHF

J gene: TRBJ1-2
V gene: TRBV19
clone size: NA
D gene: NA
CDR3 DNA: TGTGCCAGTAGTCCCCAAGGGCCAGGGGTGGGAGGCTACACCTTC
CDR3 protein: CASSPQGPGVGGYTF

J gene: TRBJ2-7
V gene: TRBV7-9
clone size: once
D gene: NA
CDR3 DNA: TGTGCCAGCAGCTTTGGCCCCGAGCAGTACTTC
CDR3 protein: CASSFGPEQYF

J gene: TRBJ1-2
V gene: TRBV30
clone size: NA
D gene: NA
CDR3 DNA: TGTGCCTGGAGTGTACAACAGGGATACTATGGCTACACCTTC
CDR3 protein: CAWSVQQGYYGYTF

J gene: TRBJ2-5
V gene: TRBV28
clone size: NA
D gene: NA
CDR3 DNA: TGTGCCTGGGGCGGGGCCCTCCAAGAGACCCAGTACTTC
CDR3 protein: CAWGGALQETQYF

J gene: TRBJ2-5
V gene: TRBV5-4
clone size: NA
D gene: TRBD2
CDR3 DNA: TGTGCCAGCAGCTTGGGATGGGGGGGATCAGAGACCCAGTACTTC
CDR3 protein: CASSLGWGGSETQYF

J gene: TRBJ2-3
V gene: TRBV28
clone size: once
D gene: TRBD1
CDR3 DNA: TGTGCCAGCAGTACCAGGACAGGGGGATACACAGATACGCAGTATTTT
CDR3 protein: CASSTRTGGYTDTQYF

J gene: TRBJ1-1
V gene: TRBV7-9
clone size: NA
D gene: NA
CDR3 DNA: TGTGCCAGCAGCCCTCAGGACACTGAAGCTTTCTTT
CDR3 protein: CASSPQDTEAFF

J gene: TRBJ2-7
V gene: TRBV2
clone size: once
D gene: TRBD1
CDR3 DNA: TGTGCCAGCAGGCCCCTGGCCGGGACAGGGGGCTACGAGCAGTACTTC
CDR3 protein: CASRPLAGTGGYEQYF

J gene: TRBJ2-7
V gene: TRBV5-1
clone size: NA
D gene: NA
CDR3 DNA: TGCGCCAGCAGCTTGGACTGGTTTCAAGTTCTGTACTTC
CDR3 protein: CASSLDWFQVLYF

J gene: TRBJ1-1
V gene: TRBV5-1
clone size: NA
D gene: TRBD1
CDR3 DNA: TGCGCCAGCAGCGCCGACAGGGTTCCTGAAGCTTTCTTT
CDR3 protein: CASSADRVPEAFF

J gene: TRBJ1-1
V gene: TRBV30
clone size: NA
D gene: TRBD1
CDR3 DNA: TGTGCCTGGAGTGAGGACAGGGGGACGAGTGAAGCTTTCTTT
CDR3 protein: CAWSEDRGTSEAFF

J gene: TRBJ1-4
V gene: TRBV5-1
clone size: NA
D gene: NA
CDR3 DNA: TGCGCCAGCAGCTTAGGGACGGGGGCAACTAATGAAAAACTGTTTTTT
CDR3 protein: CASSLGTGATNEKLFF

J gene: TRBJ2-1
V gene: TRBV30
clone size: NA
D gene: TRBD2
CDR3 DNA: TGTGCCTGGAGTTTACGGGGGGGCGGAGATGAGCAGTTCTTC
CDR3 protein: CAWSLRGGGDEQFF

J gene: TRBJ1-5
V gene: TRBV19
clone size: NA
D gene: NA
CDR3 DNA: TGTGCCAGTAGCTCCAGTTCCAATCAGCCCCAGCATTTT
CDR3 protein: CASSSSSNQPQHF

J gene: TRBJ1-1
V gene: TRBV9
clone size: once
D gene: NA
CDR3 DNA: TGTGCCAGCAGCGGGAGCAGATTGAACACTGAAGCTTTCTTT
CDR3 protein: CASSGSRLNTEAFF

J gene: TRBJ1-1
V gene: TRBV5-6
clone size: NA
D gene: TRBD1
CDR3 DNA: TGTGCCAGCAGCCCCCTATGGGACAGGACCTTGAGCACTGAAGCTTTCTTT
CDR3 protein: CASSPLWDRTLSTEAFF

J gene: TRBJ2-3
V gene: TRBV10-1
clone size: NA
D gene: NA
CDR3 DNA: TGCGCCAGCAGTGACGGTCCTGGCACAGATACGCAGTATTTT
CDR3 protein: CASSDGPGTDTQYF

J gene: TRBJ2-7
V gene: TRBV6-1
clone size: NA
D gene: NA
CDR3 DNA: TGTGCCAGCAGTCCCCAGTACTACGAGCAGTACTTC
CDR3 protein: CASSPQYYEQYF

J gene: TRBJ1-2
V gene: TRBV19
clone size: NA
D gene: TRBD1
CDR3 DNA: TGTGCCAGTTCTGACAGGGTCTATGGCTACACCTTC
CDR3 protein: CASSDRVYGYTF

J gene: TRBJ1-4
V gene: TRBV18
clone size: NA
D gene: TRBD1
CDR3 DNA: TGTGCCAGCTCACCAAACAGGGGGCTGGAAAAACTGTTTTTT
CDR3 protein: CASSPNRGLEKLFF

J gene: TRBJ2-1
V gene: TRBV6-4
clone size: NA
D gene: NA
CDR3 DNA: TGTGCCAGCAGTGACAGTGCGTCGAGCTCCTACAATGAGCAGTTCTTC
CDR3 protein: CASSDSASSSYNEQFF

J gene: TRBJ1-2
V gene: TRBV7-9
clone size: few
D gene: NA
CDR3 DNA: TGTGCCAGCAGCTTAACAGACTATGGCTACACCTTC
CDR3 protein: CASSLTDYGYTF

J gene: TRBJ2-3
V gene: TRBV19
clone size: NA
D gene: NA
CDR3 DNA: TGTGCCAGTAGTATACGAGGGGGGGCCGGGCCACGAGATACGCAGTATTTT
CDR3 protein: CASSIRGGAGPRDTQYF

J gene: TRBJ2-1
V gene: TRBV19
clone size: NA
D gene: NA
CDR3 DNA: TGTGCCAGTAGGGACACCTACAATGAGCAGTTCTTC
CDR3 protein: CASRDTYNEQFF

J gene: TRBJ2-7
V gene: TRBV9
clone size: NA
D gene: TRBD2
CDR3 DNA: TGTGCCAGCAGCGTAGATCCCAGCGGGGGTTACGAGCAGTACTTC
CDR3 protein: CASSVDPSGGYEQYF

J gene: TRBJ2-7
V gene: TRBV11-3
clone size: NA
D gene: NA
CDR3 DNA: TGTGCCAGCAGCTTAAGTAGCTCCTACGAGCAGTACTTC
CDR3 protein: CASSLSSSYEQYF

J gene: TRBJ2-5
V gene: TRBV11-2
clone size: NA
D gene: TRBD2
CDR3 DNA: TGTGCCAGCAGCCCCCGGGTAGCGGGGGGCCCCGAAGGGACCCAGTACTTC
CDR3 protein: CASSPRVAGGPEGTQYF

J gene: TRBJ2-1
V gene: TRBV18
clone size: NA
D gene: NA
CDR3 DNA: TGTGCCAGCTCACCGAGGACAGCTCGTAGTGAGCAGTTCTTC
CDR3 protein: CASSPRTARSEQFF

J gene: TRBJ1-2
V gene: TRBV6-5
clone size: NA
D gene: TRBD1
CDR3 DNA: TGTGCCAGCAGTCCCGCAGGGGGATCCTATGGCTACACCTTC
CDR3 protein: CASSPAGGSYGYTF

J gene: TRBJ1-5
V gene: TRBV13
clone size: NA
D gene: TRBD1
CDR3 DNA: TGTGCCAGCAGCTTGGGCGGGACAGCAAGCAATCAGCCCCAGCATTTT
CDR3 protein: CASSLGGTASNQPQHF

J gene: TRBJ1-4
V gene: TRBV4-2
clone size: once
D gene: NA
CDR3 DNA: TGTGCCAGCAGCCAAGCCTCAGGGTCCGGGTCAAACGAAAAACTGTTTTTT
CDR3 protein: CASSQASGSGSNEKLFF

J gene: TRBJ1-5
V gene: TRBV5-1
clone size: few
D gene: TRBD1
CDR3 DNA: TGCGCCAGCAGCTTGGGACAGGGGTGGGATCAGCCCCAGCATTTT
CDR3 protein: CASSLGQGWDQPQHF

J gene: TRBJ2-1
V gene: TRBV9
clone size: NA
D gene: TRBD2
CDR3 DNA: TGTGCCAGCACCCCACTAGCGGGGGCCATCAATGAGCAGTTCTTC
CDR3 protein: CASTPLAGAINEQFF

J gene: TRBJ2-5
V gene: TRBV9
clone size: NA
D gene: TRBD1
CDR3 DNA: TGTGCCAGCAGCGCTGGACAGGGGGCAATCCAAGAGACCCAGTACTTC
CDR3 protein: CASSAGQGAIQETQYF

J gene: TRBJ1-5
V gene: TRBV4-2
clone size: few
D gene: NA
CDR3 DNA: TGTGCCAGCAGCCAAGCCGGAGCGCCCCAGCATTTT
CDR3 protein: CASSQAGAPQHF

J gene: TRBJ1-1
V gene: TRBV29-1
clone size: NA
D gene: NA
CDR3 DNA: TGCAGCCCGAGAGGGAACATGAACACTGAAGCTTTCTTT
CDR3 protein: CSPRGNMNTEAFF

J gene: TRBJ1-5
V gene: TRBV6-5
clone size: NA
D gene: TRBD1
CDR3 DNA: TGTGCCAGCAGGACGGGACAGGGAAGCAATCAGCCCCAGCATTTT
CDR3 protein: CASRTGQGSNQPQHF

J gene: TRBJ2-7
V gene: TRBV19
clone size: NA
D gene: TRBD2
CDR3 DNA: TGTGCCAGTGGGTGGTCCGGGACTAGCGGTTCCTACGAGCAGTACTTC
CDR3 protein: CASGWSGTSGSYEQYF

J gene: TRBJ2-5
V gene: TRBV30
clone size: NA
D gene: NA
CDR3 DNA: TGTGCCTGGAGTGTTAGGCGGATCCAAGAGACCCAGTACTTC
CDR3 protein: CAWSVRRIQETQYF

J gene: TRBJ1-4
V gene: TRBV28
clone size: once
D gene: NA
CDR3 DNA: TGTGCCAGCAGGGTGGGGCCAGGTAATGAAAAACTGTTTTTT
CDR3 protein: CASRVGPGNEKLFF

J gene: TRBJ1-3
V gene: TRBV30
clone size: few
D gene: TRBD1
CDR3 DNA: TGTGCCTGGGGCATTGACAGGGCCGCTGGAAACACCATATATTTT
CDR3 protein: CAWGIDRAAGNTIYF